This is a list of T cell receptor beta chains from one sample in a study of T cells after yellow fever vaccination. TCRdb processed the 5' RACE reads anew with MiXCR; each CDR3 protein has one entry. The sample yields 500,000 to 550,000 distinct CDR3 sequences, about a fifth seen once. Sequenced material: PBMCs, taken approximately 20 days after the first yellow fever vaccination. Receptors originate from a man between 18 and 29 years old who received the YFV17D yellow fever vaccine. The CDR3 runs from the conserved cysteine through the conserved F or W. A D gene is named only where the DNA matches it firmly. Clone size is not always given. Where it is, it says once, few, many or a class for expanded clones.

D gene: .; J gene: TRBJ2-1; V gene: TRBV5-1; clone size: .; CDR3 protein: CASSLSNIYNEQFF; CDR3 DNA: TGCGCCAGCAGCCTAAGTAACATTTACAATGAGCAGTTCTTC
D gene: .; J gene: TRBJ1-1; V gene: TRBV5-4; clone size: few; CDR3 protein: CASSFRSGEAFF; CDR3 DNA: TGTGCCAGCAGCTTCCGTTCTGGTGAAGCTTTCTTT
D gene: TRBD2; J gene: TRBJ2-7; V gene: TRBV19; clone size: .; CDR3 protein: CASTGTSGTLGYEQYF; CDR3 DNA: TGTGCCAGTACCGGGACTAGCGGGACCCTCGGGTACGAGCAGTACTTC
D gene: .; J gene: TRBJ2-3; V gene: TRBV5-1; clone size: many; CDR3 protein: CASRSPGEDTQYF; CDR3 DNA: TGCGCCAGCAGATCCCCGGGGGAGGATACGCAGTATTTT
D gene: .; J gene: TRBJ2-2; V gene: TRBV5-1; clone size: few; CDR3 protein: CASSLVGPRAGELFF; CDR3 DNA: TGCGCCAGCAGCTTGGTCGGCCCCAGGGCCGGGGAGCTGTTTTTT
D gene: .; J gene: TRBJ1-1; V gene: TRBV6-1; clone size: .; CDR3 protein: CASSRPGPGTEAFF; CDR3 DNA: TGTGCCAGCAGTCGACCGGGGCCAGGGACTGAAGCTTTCTTT
D gene: .; J gene: TRBJ1-1; V gene: TRBV5-1; clone size: few; CDR3 protein: CASSQGTLGTEAFF; CDR3 DNA: TGCGCCAGCAGCCAAGGGACGCTGGGAACTGAAGCTTTCTTT
D gene: TRBD2; J gene: TRBJ2-3; V gene: TRBV4-1; clone size: .; CDR3 protein: CASSTASGGTDTQYF; CDR3 DNA: TGCGCCAGCAGCACTGCTAGCGGGGGCACAGATACGCAGTATTTT
D gene: TRBD2; J gene: TRBJ2-1; V gene: TRBV7-8; clone size: .; CDR3 protein: CASSLWLAGDISYNEQFF; CDR3 DNA: TGTGCCAGCAGCTTATGGCTAGCGGGGGATATATCCTACAATGAGCAGTTCTTC
D gene: TRBD2; J gene: TRBJ2-7; V gene: TRBV10-3; clone size: few; CDR3 protein: CAIAGEAENRDEQYF; CDR3 DNA: TGTGCCATCGCGGGGGAAGCGGAGAACCGTGATGAGCAGTACTTC
D gene: .; J gene: TRBJ1-2; V gene: TRBV14; clone size: few; CDR3 protein: CASSQATGSFYYGYTF; CDR3 DNA: TGTGCCAGCAGCCAGGCGACAGGTTCCTTTTACTATGGCTACACCTTC
D gene: TRBD1; J gene: TRBJ2-2; V gene: TRBV4-3; clone size: .; CDR3 protein: CASSQGTGWTGELFF; CDR3 DNA: TGCGCCAGCAGCCAAGGGACAGGGTGGACCGGGGAGCTGTTTTTT
D gene: .; J gene: TRBJ1-1; V gene: TRBV20-1; clone size: .; CDR3 protein: CSASEDLNTEAFF; CDR3 DNA: TGCAGTGCTAGTGAGGATTTGAACACTGAAGCTTTCTTT
D gene: TRBD2; J gene: TRBJ2-3; V gene: TRBV7-2; clone size: few; CDR3 protein: CASSLLSSGANTQYF; CDR3 DNA: TGTGCCAGCAGCCTACTCTCTAGCGGGGCAAATACGCAGTATTTT
D gene: .; J gene: TRBJ1-5; V gene: TRBV20-1; clone size: .; CDR3 protein: CSAREGPQLEPQHF; CDR3 DNA: TGCAGTGCTAGGGAGGGACCCCAGCTGGAGCCCCAGCATTTT
D gene: TRBD2; J gene: TRBJ2-5; V gene: TRBV29-1; clone size: .; CDR3 protein: CSVEFAGGRETQYF; CDR3 DNA: TGCAGCGTTGAATTTGCGGGGGGGCGGGAGACCCAGTACTTC
D gene: .; J gene: TRBJ2-6; V gene: TRBV6-4; clone size: few; CDR3 protein: CASSDSHSGANVLTF; CDR3 DNA: TGTGCCAGCAGTGACAGCCACTCTGGGGCCAACGTCCTGACTTTC
D gene: TRBD2; J gene: TRBJ2-5; V gene: TRBV20-1; clone size: many; CDR3 protein: CSASPSGGAQETQYF; CDR3 DNA: TGCAGTGCTAGTCCTAGCGGGGGGGCCCAAGAGACCCAGTACTTC
D gene: .; J gene: TRBJ2-2; V gene: TRBV5-4; clone size: .; CDR3 protein: CASSTDQLNTGELFF; CDR3 DNA: TGTGCCAGCAGCACGGATCAACTGAACACCGGGGAGCTGTTTTTT
D gene: .; J gene: TRBJ2-5; V gene: TRBV23-1; clone size: .; CDR3 protein: CASSSGGGFGETQYF; CDR3 DNA: TGCGCCAGCAGTTCCGGGGGCGGCTTTGGAGAGACCCAGTACTTC
D gene: .; J gene: TRBJ1-6; V gene: TRBV9; clone size: .; CDR3 protein: CASSVELRSPLHF; CDR3 DNA: TGTGCCAGCAGCGTAGAGCTACGGTCACCCCTCCACTTT
D gene: .; J gene: TRBJ2-3; V gene: TRBV3-1; clone size: few; CDR3 protein: CASSPTFGGSDTQYF; CDR3 DNA: TGTGCCAGCAGCCCCACATTTGGGGGATCGGATACGCAGTATTTT
D gene: .; J gene: TRBJ1-6; V gene: TRBV11-2; clone size: .; CDR3 protein: CASSLVMRLPSLGNSPLHF; CDR3 DNA: TGTGCCAGCAGCTTAGTAATGAGACTGCCCTCCCTGGGTAATTCACCCCTCCACTTT
D gene: .; J gene: TRBJ2-5; V gene: TRBV7-2; clone size: .; CDR3 protein: CATLGGRETQYF; CDR3 DNA: TGTGCCACCCTCGGGGGCAGGGAGACCCAGTACTTC
D gene: TRBD1; J gene: TRBJ1-2; V gene: TRBV18; clone size: few; CDR3 protein: CASSEGQGFDYGYTF; CDR3 DNA: TGTGCCAGCTCAGAGGGACAGGGATTCGACTATGGCTACACCTTC
D gene: TRBD1; J gene: TRBJ2-7; V gene: TRBV4-1; clone size: .; CDR3 protein: CASRGQGVSYEQYF; CDR3 DNA: TGCGCCAGCAGAGGACAGGGGGTATCCTACGAGCAGTACTTC
D gene: .; J gene: TRBJ2-6; V gene: TRBV6-2/TRBV6-3; clone size: .; CDR3 protein: CASSQTSSAGANVLTF; CDR3 DNA: TGTGCCAGCAGCCAAACTAGTTCGGCTGGGGCCAACGTCCTGACTTTC
D gene: TRBD1; J gene: TRBJ2-1; V gene: TRBV7-9; clone size: few; CDR3 protein: CASSHLGGQGVNEQFF; CDR3 DNA: TGTGCCAGCAGTCACCTGGGGGGACAGGGTGTAAATGAGCAGTTCTTC
D gene: .; J gene: TRBJ1-6; V gene: TRBV27; clone size: .; CDR3 protein: CASSPSSGPNSPLHF; CDR3 DNA: TGTGCCAGCAGTCCGTCCTCAGGTCCTAATTCACCCCTCCACTTT